A single T cell receptor beta chain is shown here with its context. In the authors' methods: How many nucleated cells were present was estimated from reference gene primer amplification. The repertoire was sequenced with immunoSEQ multiplex PCR; TCRdb's copy has only in-frame clones and lacks some. D and trimming come from the DNA, and the V and J calls and clone size come from that table. The table includes a few hundred thousand clones, 65% to 90% detected once. Seattle participants joined during active infection and were tracked over time. This entry is derived from a study of blood T cell repertoires in COVID-19. V was shortened by 4 bases and J by 2 bases, with 10 bases between the two germline ends. CDR1 and CDR2 from the germline V gene are SGHNT and YYREEE (reference sequence). The CDR3 totals 14 residues.

Sequencing was performed on peripheral blood. The TCR was taken from a woman in her 70s with COVID-19, enrolled during active disease. The chain employs TRBV5-4 and TRBJ1-3, with a weak D call TRBD1 (6 bases). CDR3 sequence reads: CASSQRQAGNTIYF. The CDR3 nucleotides are TGTGCCAGCAGCCAGCGACAGGCTGGAAACACCATATATTTT.